Each of the 16 T cell receptor beta chains below was sequenced from the same sample in a study of beta chain features in type 1 diabetes. General study points: Across all four CD4+ subsets, people with type 1 diabetes showed modestly shorter TCRB CDR3s.

Sequenced material consisted of expressed TCRB transcripts (all of the isolated RNA was reverse transcribed). The repertoire was sequenced with immunoSEQ multiplex PCR; TCRdb's copy has only in-frame clones and lacks some. This table has some 240,000 clones, 16% appearing once. Antigen specificity for these receptors is unknown. The source material was naive CD4+ T cells from blood. The receptor set was obtained from a man in his thirties or forties with type 1 diabetes.

The chain has TRBV9 and TRBJ2-6, with D hard to call. This CDR3 is 17 amino acids long. Germline CDR1 reads SGDLS; CDR2 reads YYNGEE. Trimming took 3 bases from V and 0 from J, leaving 13 bases between them. The chain's CDR3 is CASSGSPRGSGANVLTF. The DNA for the CDR3 is TGTGCCAGCAGCGGGTCTCCACGAGGCTCTGGGGCCAACGTCCTGACTTTC.

The chain carries TRBV30 and TRBJ2-7, with D maybe TRBD2 (5 bases). CDR1 is GTSNPN and CDR2 is SVGIG in the germline V gene (reference sequence). Trimming shortened V by 8 bases and J by 2 bases, and 13 bases separated the two germline ends. CDR3 length: 12 residues. CDR3 coding DNA: TGTGCCGGACTTTTAGGTGCCTACGAGCAGTACTTC. Translation gives CAGLLGAYEQYF.

This clone was observed a handful of times. The chain is built from TRBV4-2 and TRBJ1-4; D is undetermined. V lost 0 bases and J lost 3, with 17 bases in between. Germline CDR1 reads LGHNA; CDR2 reads YNFKEQ. The CDR3 is 18 residues long. Here the CDR3 DNA reads TGTGCCAGCAGCCAAGATATTCCGGGGAGCGGCGCTAATGAAAAACTGTTTTTT. Translation gives CASSQDIPGSGANEKLFF.

This clone occurred a few times. The chain combines TRBV9 with TRBJ2-5; D unresolved. Deletions cut 8 bases from V and 3 bases from J, with 8 bases between. Germline V lookup: CDR1 SGDLS, CDR2 YYNGEE. The CDR3 extends over 11 amino acids. CDR3 amino acids: CASQAEETQYF. CDR3 sequence (DNA): TGTGCCAGTCAAGCAGAAGAGACCCAGTACTTC.

Comments on this clone: Other DNA sequences in the same sample also yield this CDR3. The chain joins TRBV28 to TRBJ2-6; no clear D gene. The CDR3 has 13 residues. Trimming shortened V by 2 bases and J by 2 bases, and 1 base separated the two germline ends. CDR1 MDHEN and CDR2 SYDVKM come from the germline V gene. The DNA for the CDR3 is TGTGCCAGCAGTTTAGCTGGGGCCAACGTCCTGACTTTC. This codes for CASSLAGANVLTF.

This chain joins TRBV4-3 and TRBJ2-7; tentative D call: TRBD1 (6 bases). CDR3 length: 13 residues. Germline V gene data show CDR1 as LGHNA and CDR2 as YSLEER. V lost 3 bases and J 5 bases, leaving 11 bases between the germline ends. For the CDR3, the DNA is TGCGCCAGCAGCCAGCTAGGGGGTGACGAGCAGTACTTC. It specifies CASSQLGGDEQYF.

There are a few counts of this clone. The rearrangement joins TRBV27 to TRBJ1-2, with D hard to call. In germline, CDR1 is MNHEY, CDR2 SMNVEV (reference sequence). V dropped 3 bases and J dropped 2 bases, with 7 bases sitting between them. This CDR3 spans 13 amino acids. In nucleotides, the CDR3 is TGTGCCAGCAGTTTGCTCGGGAACTATGGCTACACCTTC. Amino acid sequence: CASSLLGNYGYTF.

The table lists this clone with a few counts. The chain is built from TRBV7-9 and TRBJ2-5; D tentatively reads TRBD1 or TRBD2 (5 bases each). Germline V gene data show CDR1 as SEHNR and CDR2 as FQNEAQ (reference sequence). V was pared by 8 bases and J by 5 bases, with 18 bases between. CDR3 size: 14 residues. The CDR3 region is CASRGPPLGETQYF. Written as DNA, the CDR3 is TGTGCCAGCCGGGGCCCGCCTCTCGGGGAGACCCAGTACTTC. The variable domain in full, completed from reference TRBV7-9 and TRBJ2-5, reads DTGVSQNPRHKITKRGQNVTFRCDPISEHNRLYWYRQTLGQGPEFLTYFQNEAQLEKSRLLSDRFSAERPKGSFSTLEIQRTEQGDSAMYLCASRGPPLGETQYFGPGTRLLVL.

This rearrangement joins TRBV11-2 to TRBJ2-2, with 9 bases matching TRBD1. Trimming cost V 3 bases and J 6 bases; bases outside gene matches: 5. Germline V gene data show CDR1 as SGHAT and CDR2 as FQNNGV. The CDR3 has 15 residues. The DNA of the CDR3 is TGTGCCAGCAGCTTCCCGGGACAGGGTCCCGGGGAGCTGTTTTTT. Encoded protein: CASSFPGQGPGELFF.

The rearrangement joins TRBV15 to TRBJ2-5, with D unclear. Per germline, CDR1 LNHNV and CDR2 YYDKDF (reference sequence). This CDR3 is built from 15 residues. Trimming shortened V by 1 base and J by 5 bases, and 14 bases separated the two germline ends. CDR3 protein: CATSRGQNARETQYF. Written as DNA, the CDR3 is TGTGCCACCAGCAGAGGACAAAATGCTCGGGAGACCCAGTACTTC.

The J gene is TRBJ2-3, the V gene TRBV30; no definite D call. The CDR3 runs to 13 residues. CDR1 is GTSNPN, CDR2 SVGIG, per germline (reference sequence). The ends were cut back, 3 bases at V and 0 bases at J, with 7 bases in the middle. The CDR3 region has the DNA TGTGCCTGGAGGGGTCTTAGCACAGATACGCAGTATTTT. Its translation is CAWRGLSTDTQYF.

The J gene is TRBJ2-1, the V gene TRBV9, with 10 bases aligning to TRBD2. Germline V gene sequence: CDR1 SGDLS, CDR2 YYNGEE. The CDR3 has 21 residues. Germline trimming cut 0 bases from V and 0 bases from J; bases unmatched to any gene: 15. This CDR3 is CASSVAGLAGGVRGSYNEQFF. Here the CDR3 DNA reads TGTGCCAGCAGCGTAGCTGGATTAGCGGGAGGTGTCCGAGGCTCCTACAATGAGCAGTTCTTC.

This clone appeared a few times. The rearrangement uses TRBV2 and TRBJ2-4, with D possibly matching TRBD1 (6 bases). The CDR3 runs to 13 residues. The V end was cut by 7 bases, the J end by 8 bases, with 15 bases between. Germline CDR1 is SNHLY and CDR2 is FYNNEI. For the CDR3, the DNA is TGTGCCAGCAAGGATACAGGGCGGGACATTCAGTACTTC. Its protein product is CASKDTGRDIQYF.

This clone showed up just a few times. The J gene is TRBJ2-3, the V gene TRBV7-9; D possibly corresponds to TRBD1 (5 bases). Germline V CDR1 and CDR2: SEHNR, FQNEAQ (reference sequence). The length of the CDR3 is 17 residues. Trimming removed 4 bases at V and 5 bases at J, with 22 bases between. In DNA form, the CDR3 reads TGTGCCAGCAGCTCCCTTATGGGGCAGGGATCAGGAGATACGCAGTATTTT. Its translation: CASSSLMGQGSGDTQYF.

The chain has TRBV4-1 and TRBJ2-1; D possibly uses TRBD1 or TRBD2 (5 bases each). The germline gives CDR1 MGHRA, CDR2 YSYEKL. The CDR3 spans 14 residues. The V end lost 0 bases, the J end lost 8 bases, and 11 bases lay between the germline ends. CDR3 DNA sequence: TGCGCCAGCAGCCAAGATTGGGGGTTTGATGAGCAGTTCTTC. Its protein is CASSQDWGFDEQFF.

This clone was counted once. The chain employs TRBV7-6 and TRBJ2-7, with D perhaps matching TRBD2 (5 bases). The CDR3 spans 16 residues. V was shortened by 1 base and J by 3 bases, with 16 bases between the two germline ends. Germline CDR1 SGHVS, CDR2 FNYEAQ. The CDR3 sequence: CASSLELAGAGYEQYF. The DNA of the CDR3 is TGTGCCAGCAGCTTAGAGTTGGCGGGTGCCGGCTACGAGCAGTACTTC. Full variable domain (remainder filled in from reference TRBV7-6 and TRBJ2-7): GAGVSQSPRYKVTKRGQDVALRCDPISGHVSLYWYRQALGQGPEFLTYFNYEAQQDKSGLPNDRFSAERPEGSISTLTIQRTEQRDSAMYRCASSLELAGAGYEQYFGPGTRLTVT.